This T cell receptor (beta chain) was captured in a study of shared clonotypes between healthy human individuals. TCRdb's table, derived via immunoSEQ multiplex PCR, lists solely in-frame clones and lacks some. In the table there are roughly 2 million clones, approximately 95% of which are singletons. CDR3 size: 13 residues. Trimming stripped 5 bases from V and 0 bases from J, with 7 bases between. Per germline, CDR1 SNHLY and CDR2 FYNNEI. The chain combines TRBV2 with TRBJ2-5; no clear D gene. This TCR came from a man younger than 35 in good health. Sequenced input: naive CD4+ T cells sorted from blood. Subset in this sample: CD45RA+ positively selected. The CDR3 DNA follows: TGTGCCAGCAGTAGGTGGGACCAAGAGACCCAGTACTTC. Amino acid sequence: CASSRWDQETQYF.